This TCR beta chain is from a study of PD-L1 blockade in urothelial cancer. Regarding the study as a whole: Improved survival was predicted by pretreatment blood TCR clonality below the median.

Urothelial carcinoma affected the patients, and it was locally advanced or metastatic. Worth noting for this clone: Its specificity is unknown.

The repertoire was sequenced with immunoSEQ multiplex PCR; TCRdb's copy has only in-frame clones and lacks some. This sample carries about 30,000 clones, 80% to 90% of them seen once, and the ten largest clones take about 3%. Trimming cost V 8 bases and J 3 bases; bases outside gene matches: 9. CDR1 is MNHEY and CDR2 is SVGAGI in the germline V gene. This CDR3 is 15 amino acids long. Specimen: PBMCs, collected around atezolizumab (anti-PD-L1) treatment. The rearrangement links TRBV6-5 to TRBJ2-1; TRBD2 matches 8 bases. This sequence originates from a man aged 50 to 60 with urothelial cancer. The CDR3 DNA reads TGTGCCAGCGAAAAAGCGGGAGAAAACTACAATGAGCAGTTCTTC. Translating gives CASEKAGENYNEQFF.